This entry describes one T cell receptor (beta chain). The assay was immunoSEQ multiplex PCR, and TCRdb's table has in-frame clones only and misses some. This sample carries about 21,000 clones, roughly 80% of them seen once, and the ten largest clones take about a quarter. V dropped 0 bases and J dropped 7 bases, with 14 bases sitting between them. Germline CDR1 reads SGDLS; CDR2 reads YYNGEE. The CDR3 runs 14 residues. This sample was included in a study of T cells in tumors after PD-1 blockade. The J gene is TRBJ2-7, the V gene TRBV9; weak D call: TRBD1 (6 bases). This TCR was recovered from a human donor with advanced basal cell or squamous cell carcinoma (not recorded which). Sequenced material: PBMCs, taken after anti-PD-1 therapy. The CDR3 is CASSVEWTADEQYF. The CDR3, as DNA: TGTGCCAGCAGCGTAGAATGGACAGCAGATGAGCAGTACTTC.